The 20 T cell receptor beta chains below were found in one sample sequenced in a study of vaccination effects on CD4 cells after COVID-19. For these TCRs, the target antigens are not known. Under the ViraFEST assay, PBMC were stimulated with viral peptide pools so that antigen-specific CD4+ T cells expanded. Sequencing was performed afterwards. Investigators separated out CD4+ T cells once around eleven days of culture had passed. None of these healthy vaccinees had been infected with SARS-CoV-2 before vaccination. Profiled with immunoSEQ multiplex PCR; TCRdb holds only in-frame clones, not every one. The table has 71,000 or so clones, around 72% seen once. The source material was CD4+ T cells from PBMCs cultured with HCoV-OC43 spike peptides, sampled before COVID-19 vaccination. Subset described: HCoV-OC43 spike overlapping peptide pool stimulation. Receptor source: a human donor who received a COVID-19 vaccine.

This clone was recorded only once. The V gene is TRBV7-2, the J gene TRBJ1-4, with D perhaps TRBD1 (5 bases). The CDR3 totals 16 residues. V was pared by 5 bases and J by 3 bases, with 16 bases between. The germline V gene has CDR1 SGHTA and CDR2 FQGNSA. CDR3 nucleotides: TGTGCCAGCAGCCCGCGGACAAAGGGAGCTAATGAAAAACTGTTTTTT. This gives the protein CASSPRTKGANEKLFF.

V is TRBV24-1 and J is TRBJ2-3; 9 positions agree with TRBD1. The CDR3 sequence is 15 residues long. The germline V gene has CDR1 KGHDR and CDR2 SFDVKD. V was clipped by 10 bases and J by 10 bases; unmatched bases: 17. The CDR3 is CATAGTGSNSVPQYF. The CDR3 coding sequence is TGTGCCACTGCCGGGACAGGGTCCAATTCGGTTCCGCAGTATTTT.

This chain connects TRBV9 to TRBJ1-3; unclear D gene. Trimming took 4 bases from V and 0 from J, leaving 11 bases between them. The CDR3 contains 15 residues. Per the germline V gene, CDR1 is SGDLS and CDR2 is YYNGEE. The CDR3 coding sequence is TGTGCCAGCAGCCTACGTGGTGACTCTGGAAACACCATATATTTT. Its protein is CASSLRGDSGNTIYF. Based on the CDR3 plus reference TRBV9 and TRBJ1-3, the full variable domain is DSGVTQTPKHLITATGQRVTLRCSPRSGDLSVYWYQQSLDQGLQFLIQYYNGEERAKGNILERFSAQQFPDLHSELNLSSLELGDSALYFCASSLRGDSGNTIYFGEGSWLTVV.

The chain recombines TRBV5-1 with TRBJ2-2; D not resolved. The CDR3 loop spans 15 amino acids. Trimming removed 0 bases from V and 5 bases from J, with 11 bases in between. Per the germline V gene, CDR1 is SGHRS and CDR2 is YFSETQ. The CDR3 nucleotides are TGCGCCAGCAGCTTGGCGGCAGGTGATACCGGGGAGCTGTTTTTT. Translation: CASSLAAGDTGELFF.

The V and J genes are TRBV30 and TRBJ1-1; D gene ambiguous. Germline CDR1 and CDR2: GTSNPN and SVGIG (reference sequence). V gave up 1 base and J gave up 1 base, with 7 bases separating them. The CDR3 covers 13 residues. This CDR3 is CAWSATRNTEAFF. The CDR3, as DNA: TGTGCCTGGAGTGCCACCCGGAACACTGAAGCTTTCTTT.

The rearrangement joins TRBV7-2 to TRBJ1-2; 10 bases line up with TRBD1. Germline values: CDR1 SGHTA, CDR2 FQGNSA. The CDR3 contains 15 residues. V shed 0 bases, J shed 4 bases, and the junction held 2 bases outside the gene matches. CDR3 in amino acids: CASSLAGQGTYGYTF. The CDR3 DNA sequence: TGTGCCAGCAGCTTAGCGGGACAGGGGACCTATGGCTACACCTTC.

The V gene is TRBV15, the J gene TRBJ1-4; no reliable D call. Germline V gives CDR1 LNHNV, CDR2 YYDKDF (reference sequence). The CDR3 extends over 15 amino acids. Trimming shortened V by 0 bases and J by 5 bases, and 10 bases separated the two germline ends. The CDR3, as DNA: TGTGCCACCAGCAGAGATGCACCAGAGAATGAAAAACTGTTTTTT. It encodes CATSRDAPENEKLFF.

The CDR3 here is CASSLVVGTSNEQFF. The CDR3 nucleotides are TGCGCCAGCAGCTTGGTAGTCGGGACTAGCAATGAGCAGTTCTTC. This chain uses TRBV5-1 with TRBJ2-1; 8 bases fit TRBD2. This CDR3 is built from 15 residues. The germline V gene encodes CDR1 SGHRS and CDR2 YFSETQ. With V trimmed by 0 bases and J by 6 bases, 5 bases remained unmatched.

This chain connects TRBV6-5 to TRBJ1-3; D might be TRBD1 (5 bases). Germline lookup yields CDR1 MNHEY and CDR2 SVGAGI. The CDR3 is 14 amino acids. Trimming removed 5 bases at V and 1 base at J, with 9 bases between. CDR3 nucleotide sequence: TGTGCCAGCAGTCCCGGGACTTCTGGAAACACCATATATTTT. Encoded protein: CASSPGTSGNTIYF.

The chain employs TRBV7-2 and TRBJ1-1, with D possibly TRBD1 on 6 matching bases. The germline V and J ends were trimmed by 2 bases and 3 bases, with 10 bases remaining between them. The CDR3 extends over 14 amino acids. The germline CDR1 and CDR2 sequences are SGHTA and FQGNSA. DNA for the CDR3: TGTGCCAGCAGCTTACACAGGGCGGACACTGAAGCTTTCTTT. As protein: CASSLHRADTEAFF.

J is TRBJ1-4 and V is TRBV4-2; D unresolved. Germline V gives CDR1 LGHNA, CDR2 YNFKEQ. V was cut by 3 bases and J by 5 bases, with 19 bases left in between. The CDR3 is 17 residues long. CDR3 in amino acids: CASSQEFGVVSNEKLFF. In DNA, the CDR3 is TGTGCCAGCAGCCAGGAGTTTGGAGTTGTTTCAAATGAAAAACTGTTTTTT.

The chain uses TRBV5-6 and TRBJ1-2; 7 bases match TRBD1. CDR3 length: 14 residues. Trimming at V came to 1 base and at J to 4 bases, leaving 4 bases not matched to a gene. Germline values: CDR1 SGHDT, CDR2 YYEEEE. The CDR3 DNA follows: TGTGCCAGCAGCTTGACAGGGGCCCGCTATGGCTACACCTTC. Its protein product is CASSLTGARYGYTF.

The CDR3 sequence is CASGLVPFYNEQFF. CDR3 nucleotides: TGTGCTAGTGGTTTGGTACCGTTCTACAATGAGCAGTTCTTC. This chain connects TRBV12-5 to TRBJ2-1; D ambiguous. Germline-derived CDR1 and CDR2 are LGHNT and FRNRAP. V was clipped by 0 bases and J by 3 bases, with 6 bases between them. This CDR3 spans 14 amino acids. The full variable domain, in which reference TRBV12-5 and TRBJ2-1 provide the parts outside the CDR3, is DARVTQTPRHKVTEMGQEVTMRCQPILGHNTVFWYRQTMMQGLELLAYFRNRAPLDDSGMPKDRFSAEMPDATLATLKIQPSEPRDSAVYFCASGLVPFYNEQFFGPGTRLTVL.

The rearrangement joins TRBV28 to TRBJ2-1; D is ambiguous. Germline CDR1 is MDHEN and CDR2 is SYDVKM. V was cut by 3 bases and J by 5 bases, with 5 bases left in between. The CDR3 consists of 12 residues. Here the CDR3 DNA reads TGTGCCAGCAGTTTCTTAAACAATGAGCAGTTCTTC. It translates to CASSFLNNEQFF.

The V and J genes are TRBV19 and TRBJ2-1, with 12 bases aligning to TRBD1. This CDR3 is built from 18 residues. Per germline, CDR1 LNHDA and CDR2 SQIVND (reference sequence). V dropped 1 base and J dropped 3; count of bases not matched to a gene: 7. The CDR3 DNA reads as TGTGCCAGTAGTATAGTCCGGGACAGGGGGCGCAGCTACAATGAGCAGTTCTTC. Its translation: CASSIVRDRGRSYNEQFF.

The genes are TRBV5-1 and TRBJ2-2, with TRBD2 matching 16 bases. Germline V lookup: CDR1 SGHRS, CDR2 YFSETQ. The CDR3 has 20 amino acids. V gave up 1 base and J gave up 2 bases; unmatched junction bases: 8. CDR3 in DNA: TGCGCCAGCAGCTTGATTGTGGGACTAGCGGGGGGGCACAACACCGGGGAGCTGTTTTTT. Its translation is CASSLIVGLAGGHNTGELFF.

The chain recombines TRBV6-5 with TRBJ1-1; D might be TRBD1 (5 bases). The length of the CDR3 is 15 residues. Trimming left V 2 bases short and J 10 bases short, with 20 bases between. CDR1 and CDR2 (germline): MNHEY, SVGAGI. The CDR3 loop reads CASSYGDARGAGAFF. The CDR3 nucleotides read TGTGCCAGCAGTTACGGGGACGCGAGGGGTGCTGGAGCTTTCTTT.

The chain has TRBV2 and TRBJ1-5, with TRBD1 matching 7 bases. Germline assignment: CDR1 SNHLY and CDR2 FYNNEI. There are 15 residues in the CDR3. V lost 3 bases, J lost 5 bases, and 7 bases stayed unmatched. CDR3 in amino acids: CASSERAGGYQPQHF. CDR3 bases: TGTGCCAGCAGTGAGCGGGCAGGGGGGTATCAGCCCCAGCATTTT. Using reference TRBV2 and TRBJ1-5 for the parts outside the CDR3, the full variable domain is EPEVTQTPSHQVTQMGQEVILRCVPISNHLYFYWYRQILGQKVEFLVSFYNNEISEKSEIFDDQFSVERPDGSNFTLKIRSTKLEDSAMYFCASSERAGGYQPQHFGDGTRLSIL.

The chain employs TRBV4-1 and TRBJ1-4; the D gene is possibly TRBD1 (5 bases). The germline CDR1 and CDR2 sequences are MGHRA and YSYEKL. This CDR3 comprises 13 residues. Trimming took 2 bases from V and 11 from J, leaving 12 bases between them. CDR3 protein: CASSQTDSVKLFF. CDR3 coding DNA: TGCGCCAGCAGCCAAACTGACAGTGTTAAACTGTTTTTT.

For the CDR3, the DNA is TGTGCCAGCAGTGCCTGGGGGGACGAGCAGTACGTC. Amino acids: CASSAWGDEQYV. The genes are TRBV6-4 and TRBJ2-7; tentative D call: TRBD2 (6 bases). The germline CDR1 and CDR2 sequences are MRHNA and SNTAGT. V was shortened by 4 bases and J by 5 bases, with 9 bases between the two germline ends. The CDR3 is 12 residues long.